Listed here are 8 T cell receptor beta chains from one sample, sequenced in a study of shared clonotypes between healthy human individuals. Only in-frame clones appear in the TCRdb table, and some are missing; sequencing was by immunoSEQ multiplex PCR. The repertoire holds millions of clones, with 90% to 95% as singletons. The naive CD8 population came from CD45RO-negative cells selected for CCR7, without terminally differentiated effector memory CD45RA+ cells. The sequencing input was naive CD8+ T cells from PBMCs. The source of these receptors is a man between 18 and 35 years old in good health. Some clones in this sample may be carry-over from other donors' samples.

The chain has TRBV7-9 and TRBJ1-5; D is uncertain. Trimming left V 5 bases short and J 3 bases short, with 8 bases between. The germline CDR1 and CDR2 sequences are SEHNR and FQNEAQ (reference sequence). This CDR3 has 13 amino acids. The CDR3 DNA sequence: TGTGCCAGCAGCGAGCCGGACAATCAGCCCCAGCATTTT. Its translation: CASSEPDNQPQHF.

V usage is TRBV9 and J usage is TRBJ2-5; TRBD2 matches at 9 bases. Germline lookup yields CDR1 SGDLS and CDR2 YYNGEE. Trimming removed 3 bases from V and 2 bases from J; junction bases left unmatched: 8. The CDR3 is 16 amino acids. DNA of the CDR3: TGTGCCAGCAGCGGACCCCTGCTAGCGGGGCAAGAGACCCAGTACTTC. This gives the protein CASSGPLLAGQETQYF.

The chain recombines TRBV30 with TRBJ1-4, with D possibly being TRBD1 (6 bases). The CDR3 extends over 14 amino acids. Germline assignment: CDR1 GTSNPN and CDR2 SVGIG (reference sequence). V was pared by 0 bases and J by 8 bases, with 13 bases between. CDR3 DNA: TGTGCCTGGAGTGTCGGAGTTGGGGGCGAAAAACTGTTTTTT. Protein: CAWSVGVGGEKLFF.

The V gene is TRBV5-4, the J gene TRBJ1-5; the D is unclear. The germline V gene has CDR1 SGHNT and CDR2 YYREEE (reference sequence). The germline V and J ends were trimmed by 4 bases and 8 bases, with 13 bases remaining between them. This CDR3 is 13 amino acids long. The CDR3 here is CASSADRAEPQHF. The CDR3 DNA is TGTGCCAGCAGCGCTGATCGGGCAGAGCCCCAGCATTTT.

This chain uses TRBV7-9 with TRBJ2-2; 7 bases agree with TRBD1. Trimming at V came to 5 bases and at J to 7 bases, leaving 1 base not matched to a gene. CDR1 SEHNR and CDR2 FQNEAQ come from the germline V gene (reference sequence). This CDR3 is 12 amino acids long. CDR3 nucleotides: TGTGCCAGCAGCCAGGGGGTCGGGGAGCTGTTTTTT. It yields the protein CASSQGVGELFF.

V is TRBV4-3 and J is TRBJ2-1; 12 bases are shared with TRBD2. After removal of 4 bases from V and 8 bases from J, the junction contained 6 bases not matched to a gene. In germline, CDR1 is LGHNA, CDR2 YSLEER. The CDR3 consists of 15 residues. The CDR3 sequence is CASSLTSGSSYEQFF. CDR3 DNA: TGCGCCAGCAGCCTGACTAGCGGGAGTTCTTATGAGCAGTTCTTC.

V usage is TRBV19 and J usage is TRBJ2-7; TRBD2 agrees at 7 bases. The V and J ends lost 6 bases and 1 base, in that order; junction bases with no gene match: 6. The germline V gene encodes CDR1 LNHDA and CDR2 SQIVND (reference sequence). The CDR3 sequence is 14 residues long. CDR3 bases: TGTGCCAGTAGACCGGGAGGCCTTTCCTACGAGCAGTACTTC. Its translation is CASRPGGLSYEQYF.

The chain is built from TRBV5-6 and TRBJ2-5; D remains ambiguous. Germline-derived CDR1 and CDR2 are SGHDT and YYEEEE. The CDR3 has 19 amino acids. Trimming removed 2 bases from V and 1 base from J, with 24 bases in between. The CDR3 sequence is CASSLSLVGRRPPQETQYF. The CDR3 bases are TGTGCCAGCAGCTTAAGCTTGGTTGGACGGCGACCGCCCCAAGAGACCCAGTACTTC.